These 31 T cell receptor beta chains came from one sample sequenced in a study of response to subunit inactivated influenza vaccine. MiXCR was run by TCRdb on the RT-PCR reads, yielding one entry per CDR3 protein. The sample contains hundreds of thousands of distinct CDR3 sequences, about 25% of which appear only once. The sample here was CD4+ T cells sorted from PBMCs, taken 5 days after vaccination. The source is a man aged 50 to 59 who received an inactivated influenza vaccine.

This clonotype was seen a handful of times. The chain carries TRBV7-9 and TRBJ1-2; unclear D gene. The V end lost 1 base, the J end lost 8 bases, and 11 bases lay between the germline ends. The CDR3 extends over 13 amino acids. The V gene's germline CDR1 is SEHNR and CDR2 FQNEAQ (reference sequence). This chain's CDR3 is CASSLEASVGYTF. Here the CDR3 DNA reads TGTGCCAGCAGCTTAGAGGCTTCCGTAGGCTACACCTTC.

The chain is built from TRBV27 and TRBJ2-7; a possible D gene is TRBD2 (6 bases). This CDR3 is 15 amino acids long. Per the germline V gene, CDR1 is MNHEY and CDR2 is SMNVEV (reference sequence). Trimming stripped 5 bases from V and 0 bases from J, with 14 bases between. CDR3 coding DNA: TGTGCCAGCAGTCCAGATAGCGGACCCTCCTACGAGCAGTACTTC. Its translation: CASSPDSGPSYEQYF.

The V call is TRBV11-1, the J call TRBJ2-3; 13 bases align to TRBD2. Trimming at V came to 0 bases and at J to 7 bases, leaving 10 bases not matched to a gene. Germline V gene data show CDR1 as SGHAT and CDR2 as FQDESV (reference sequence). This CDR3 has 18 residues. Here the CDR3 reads CASSLAGGTSGAVNTQYF. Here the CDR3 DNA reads TGTGCCAGCAGCTTAGCGGGAGGGACTAGCGGGGCCGTGAATACGCAGTATTTT.

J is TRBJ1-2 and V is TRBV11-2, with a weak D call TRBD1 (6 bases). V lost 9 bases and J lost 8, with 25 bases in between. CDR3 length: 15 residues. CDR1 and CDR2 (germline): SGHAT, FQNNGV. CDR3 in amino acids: CASRGSSLPLRGYTF. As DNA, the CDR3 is TGTGCCAGTAGGGGGTCGTCTTTACCTTTAAGGGGCTACACCTTC.

The chain's CDR3 is CSASLPRGQDNSPLHF. CDR3 in DNA: TGCAGTGCTAGTCTCCCCAGGGGGCAGGATAATTCACCCCTCCACTTT. V usage is TRBV20-1 and J usage is TRBJ1-6; 8 positions match TRBD1. Per the germline V gene, CDR1 is DFQATT and CDR2 is SNEGSKA (reference sequence). The trim removed 3 bases at V and 5 bases at J, leaving 9 bases unmatched. This CDR3 contains 16 residues.

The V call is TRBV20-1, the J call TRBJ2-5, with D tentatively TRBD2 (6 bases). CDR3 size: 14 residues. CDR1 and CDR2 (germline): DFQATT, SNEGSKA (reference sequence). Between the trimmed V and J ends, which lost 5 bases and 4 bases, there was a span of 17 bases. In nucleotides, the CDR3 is TGCAGTGCTTCCCAGGCCGGGAGTGGAGAGACCCAGTACTTC. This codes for CSASQAGSGETQYF.

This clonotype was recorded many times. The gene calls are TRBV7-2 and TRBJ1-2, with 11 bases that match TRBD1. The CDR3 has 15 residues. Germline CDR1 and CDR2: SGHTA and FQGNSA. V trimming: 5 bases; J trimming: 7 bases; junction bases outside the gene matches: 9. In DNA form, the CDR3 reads TGTGCCAGCAGCGCAAACACCGGGACAGGGGGTGGCTACACCTTC. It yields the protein CASSANTGTGGGYTF.

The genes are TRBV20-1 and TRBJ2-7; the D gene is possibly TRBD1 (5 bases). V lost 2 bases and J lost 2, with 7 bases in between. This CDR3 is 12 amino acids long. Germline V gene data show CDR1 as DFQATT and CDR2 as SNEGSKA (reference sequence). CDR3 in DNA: TGCAGTGCTAGATTCAGGGCCTACGAGCAGTACTTC. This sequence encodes CSARFRAYEQYF.

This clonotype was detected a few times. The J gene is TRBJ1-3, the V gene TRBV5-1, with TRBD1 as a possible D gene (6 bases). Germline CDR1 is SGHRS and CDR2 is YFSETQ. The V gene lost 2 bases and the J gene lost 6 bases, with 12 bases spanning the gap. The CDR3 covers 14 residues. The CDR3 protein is CASSFRGRLNTIYF. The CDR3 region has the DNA TGCGCCAGCAGCTTCCGGGGGCGGCTAAACACCATATATTTT.

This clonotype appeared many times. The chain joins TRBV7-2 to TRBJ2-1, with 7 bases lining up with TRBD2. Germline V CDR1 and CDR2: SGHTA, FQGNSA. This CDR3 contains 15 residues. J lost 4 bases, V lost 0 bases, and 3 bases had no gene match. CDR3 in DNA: TGTGCCAGCAGCTTAGCGGGGGGGGTGTACAATGAGCAGTTCTTC. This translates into CASSLAGGVYNEQFF.

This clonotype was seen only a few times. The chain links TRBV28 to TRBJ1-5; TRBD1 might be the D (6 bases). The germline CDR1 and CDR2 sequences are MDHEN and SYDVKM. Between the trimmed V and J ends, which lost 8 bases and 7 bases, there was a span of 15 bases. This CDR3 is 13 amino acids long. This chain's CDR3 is CASQQGLRQPQHF. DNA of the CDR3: TGTGCCAGCCAGCAGGGGCTACGGCAGCCCCAGCATTTT. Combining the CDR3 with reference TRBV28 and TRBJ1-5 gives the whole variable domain DVKVTQSSRYLVKRTGEKVFLECVQDMDHENMFWYRQDPGLGLRLIYFSYDVKMKEKGDIPEGYSVSREKKERFSLILESASTNQTSMYLCASQQGLRQPQHFGDGTRLSIL.

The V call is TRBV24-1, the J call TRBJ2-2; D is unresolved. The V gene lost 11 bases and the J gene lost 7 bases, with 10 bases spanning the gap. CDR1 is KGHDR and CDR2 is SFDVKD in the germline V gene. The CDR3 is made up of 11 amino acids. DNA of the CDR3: TGTGCCAGCGGTTTGGACGGGGAGCTGTTTTTT. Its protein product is CASGLDGELFF.

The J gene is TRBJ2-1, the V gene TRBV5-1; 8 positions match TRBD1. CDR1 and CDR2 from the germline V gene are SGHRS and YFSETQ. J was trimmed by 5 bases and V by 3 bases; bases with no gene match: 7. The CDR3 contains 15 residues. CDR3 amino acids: CASSSVRGHDNEQFF. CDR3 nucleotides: TGCGCCAGCAGCTCGGTCAGGGGGCACGACAATGAGCAGTTCTTC.

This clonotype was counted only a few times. The CDR3: CATSRDGAKETQYF. Written as DNA, the CDR3 is TGTGCCACCAGCAGAGATGGAGCGAAAGAGACCCAGTACTTC. This chain joins TRBV15 and TRBJ2-5; unclear D gene. Germline CDR1 is LNHNV and CDR2 is YYDKDF (reference sequence). This CDR3 is built from 14 residues. With 0 bases removed from V and 3 bases from J, the gap between germline ends came to 8 bases.

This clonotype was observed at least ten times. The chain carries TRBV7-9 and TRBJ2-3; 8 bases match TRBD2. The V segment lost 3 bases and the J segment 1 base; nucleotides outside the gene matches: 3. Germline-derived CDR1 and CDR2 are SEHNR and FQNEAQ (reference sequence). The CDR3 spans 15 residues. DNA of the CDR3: TGTGCCAGCAGCTTTAGGCGGGGGGGCACAGATACGCAGTATTTT. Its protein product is CASSFRRGGTDTQYF.

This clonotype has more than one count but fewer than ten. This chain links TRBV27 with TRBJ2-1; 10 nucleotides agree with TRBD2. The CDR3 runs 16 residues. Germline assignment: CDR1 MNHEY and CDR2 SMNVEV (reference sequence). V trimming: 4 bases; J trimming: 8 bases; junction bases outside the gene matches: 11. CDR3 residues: CASSYLAGARFDEQFF. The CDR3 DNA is TGTGCCAGCAGTTATCTAGCGGGGGCCCGTTTCGATGAGCAGTTCTTC.

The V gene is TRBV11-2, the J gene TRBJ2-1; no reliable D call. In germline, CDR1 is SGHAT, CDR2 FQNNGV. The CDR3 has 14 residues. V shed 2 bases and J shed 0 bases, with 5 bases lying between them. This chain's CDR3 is CASSLSVSYNEQFF. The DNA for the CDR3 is TGTGCCAGCAGCTTATCAGTCTCCTACAATGAGCAGTTCTTC.

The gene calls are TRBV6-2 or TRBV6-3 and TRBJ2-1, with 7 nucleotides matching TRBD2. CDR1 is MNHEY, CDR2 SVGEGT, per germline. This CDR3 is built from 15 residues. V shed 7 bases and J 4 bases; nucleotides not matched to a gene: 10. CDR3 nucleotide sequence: TGTGCCAGCACCCCGGATCTAGCGGCGTACAATGAGCAGTTCTTC. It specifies CASTPDLAAYNEQFF.

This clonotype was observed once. CDR3 coding DNA: TGCAGTGCTAGCACCGGGACTAGCGGATACAATGAGCAGTTCTTC. Translation gives CSASTGTSGYNEQFF. V usage is TRBV20-1 and J usage is TRBJ2-1; the match to TRBD2 covers 11 bases. V was clipped by 3 bases and J by 4 bases; unmatched bases: 5. Per germline, CDR1 DFQATT and CDR2 SNEGSKA (reference sequence). The CDR3 contains 15 residues.

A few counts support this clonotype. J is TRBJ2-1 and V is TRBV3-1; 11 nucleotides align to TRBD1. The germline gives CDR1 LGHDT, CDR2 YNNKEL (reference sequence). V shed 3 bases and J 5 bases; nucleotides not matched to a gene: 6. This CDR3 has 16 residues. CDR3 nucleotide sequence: TGTGCCAGCAGCCAGAGGACAGGGGGCTTCAACAATGAGCAGTTCTTC. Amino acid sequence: CASSQRTGGFNNEQFF.

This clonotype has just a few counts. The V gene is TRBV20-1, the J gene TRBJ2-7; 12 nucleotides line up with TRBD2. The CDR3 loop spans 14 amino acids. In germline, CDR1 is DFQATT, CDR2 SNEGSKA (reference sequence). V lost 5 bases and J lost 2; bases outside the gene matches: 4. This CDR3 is CSAGASGGAYEQYF. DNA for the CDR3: TGCAGTGCTGGCGCTAGCGGGGGGGCCTACGAGCAGTACTTC.

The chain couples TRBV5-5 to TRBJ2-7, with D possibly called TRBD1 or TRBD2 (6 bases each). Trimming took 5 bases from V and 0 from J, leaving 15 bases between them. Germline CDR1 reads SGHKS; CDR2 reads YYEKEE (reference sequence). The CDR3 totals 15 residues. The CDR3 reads CASRMGGLISYEQYF. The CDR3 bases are TGTGCCAGCAGAATGGGGGGCCTAATCTCCTACGAGCAGTACTTC.

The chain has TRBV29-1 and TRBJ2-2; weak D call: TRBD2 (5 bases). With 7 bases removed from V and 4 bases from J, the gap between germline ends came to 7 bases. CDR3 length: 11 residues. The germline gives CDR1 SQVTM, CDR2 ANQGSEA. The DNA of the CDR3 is TGCAGCGGTCGGGGCACCGGGGAGCTGTTTTTT. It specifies CSGRGTGELFF.

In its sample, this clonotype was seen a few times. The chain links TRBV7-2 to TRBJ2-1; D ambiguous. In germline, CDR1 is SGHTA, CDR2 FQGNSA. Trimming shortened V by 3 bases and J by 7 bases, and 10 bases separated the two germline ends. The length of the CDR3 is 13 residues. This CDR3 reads CASSFRTRNEQFF. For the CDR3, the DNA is TGTGCCAGCAGCTTTAGGACCAGGAATGAGCAGTTCTTC.

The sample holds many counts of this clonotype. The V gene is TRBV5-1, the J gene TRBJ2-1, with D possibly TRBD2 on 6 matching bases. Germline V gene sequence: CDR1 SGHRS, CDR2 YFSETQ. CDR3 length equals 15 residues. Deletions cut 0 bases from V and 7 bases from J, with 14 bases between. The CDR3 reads CASSLGRGPPNEQFF. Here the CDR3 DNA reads TGCGCCAGCAGCTTGGGGCGGGGACCGCCTAATGAGCAGTTCTTC.

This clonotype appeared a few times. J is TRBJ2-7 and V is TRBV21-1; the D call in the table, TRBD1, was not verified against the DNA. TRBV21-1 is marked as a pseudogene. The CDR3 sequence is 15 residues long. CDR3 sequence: CASSKSPGRVREQYF. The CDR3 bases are TGTGCCAGCAGCAAAAGCCCCGGGAGAGTACGCGAGCAGTACTTC.

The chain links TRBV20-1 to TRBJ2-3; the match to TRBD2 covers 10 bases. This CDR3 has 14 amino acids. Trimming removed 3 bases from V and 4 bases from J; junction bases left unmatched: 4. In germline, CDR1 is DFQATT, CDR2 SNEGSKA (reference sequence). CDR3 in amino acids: CSASGLADSDTQYF. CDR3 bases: TGCAGTGCTAGCGGACTAGCGGATTCAGATACGCAGTATTTT.

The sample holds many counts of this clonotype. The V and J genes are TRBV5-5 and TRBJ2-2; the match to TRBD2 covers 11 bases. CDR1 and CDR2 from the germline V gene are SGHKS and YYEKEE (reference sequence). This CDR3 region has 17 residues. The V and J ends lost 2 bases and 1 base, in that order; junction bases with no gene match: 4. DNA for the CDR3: TGTGCCAGCAGCTTTTATCTAGCGGGAGGGAACACCGGGGAGCTGTTTTTT. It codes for CASSFYLAGGNTGELFF.

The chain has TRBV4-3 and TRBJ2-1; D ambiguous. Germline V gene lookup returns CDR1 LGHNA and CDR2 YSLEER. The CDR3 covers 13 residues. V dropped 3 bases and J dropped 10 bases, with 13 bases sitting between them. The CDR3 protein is CASSQQQQKEQFF. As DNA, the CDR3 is TGCGCCAGCAGCCAGCAACAGCAGAAAGAGCAGTTCTTC.

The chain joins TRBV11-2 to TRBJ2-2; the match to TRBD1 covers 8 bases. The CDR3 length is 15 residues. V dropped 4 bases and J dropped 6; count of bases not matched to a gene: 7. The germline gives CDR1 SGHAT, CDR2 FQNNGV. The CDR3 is CASSSRTGIPGELFF. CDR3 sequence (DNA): TGTGCCAGCAGCTCACGGACAGGGATCCCCGGGGAGCTGTTTTTT.

The DNA of the CDR3 is TGCAGTGCTAGAGATATCCCGGGTTCGGGGAACTATGGCTACACCTTC. Translating it yields CSARDIPGSGNYGYTF. The V gene is TRBV20-1, the J gene TRBJ1-2, with D unresolved. The CDR3 is 16 residues long. Germline V gives CDR1 DFQATT, CDR2 SNEGSKA (reference sequence). Trimming took 0 bases from V and 2 from J, leaving 16 bases between them.